This entry features one T cell receptor (beta chain) sequence. This clonotype has a handful of counts. Its antigen has not been determined. The input lacks base qualities; no much larger clone sits a single base away. The sample originates from a study of vaccination and CD4 T cells after COVID-19 (dated by TCRdb to between 2021 and 2023). Looking at the study overall: Every convalescent patient had a positive nasal swab PCR test for SARS-CoV-2, with mild disease in 9 or 10 patients and severe disease in one. Control cultures used a CEFX viral epitope pool as positive control, an HIV-1 Nef peptide pool as negative control, or no peptide. The cultures were stimulated with overlapping spike peptide pools from SARS-CoV-2 and from the common cold coronaviruses HCoV-NL63, HCoV-OC43 and HCoV-229E. The time from the second vaccine dose to post-vaccine blood sampling had a median of roughly 70 days and ranged from about 12 to 241 days. Two doses of either the Pfizer-BioNTech BNT162b2 vaccine (n=8) or the Moderna mRNA-1273 vaccine (n=2) were administered to participants. Six males and four females were included in the convalescent cohort, with two Hispanic individuals, seven Caucasians, two Asians and one multiracial person represented. The spike-specific CD4+ TCR repertoire was compared before and after mRNA vaccination in approximately ten COVID-19 convalescent patients and a handful of infection-naive healthy vaccine recipients. Post-COVID blood samples from convalescent patients were collected a median of around 100 days after diagnosis, with a range of 35 to 161 days.

Receptors were amplified or captured by PCR. At the Johns Hopkins FTIC core, DNA from the cultured CD4+ T cells underwent TCR sequencing with the Oncomine TCR Beta short-read assay. Genomic DNA was extracted from the cultured CD4+ T cells with the QIAamp micro DNA kit. Oncomine TCR Beta libraries from cultured CD4+ T cells were pooled with unique dual indexes and sequenced on an Illumina iSeq 100. The authors' analysis ran thus. Non-productive sequences were filtered out, and CDR3s that did not start with C, did not end with F or W, or were shorter than 7 amino acids were discarded. Antigen-specific clonotypes were identified using the MANAFEST web application through comparison of peptide-stimulated wells with reference and other culture wells. An FDR below 0.05, an odds ratio above 5, and a productive frequency above 0.1% in at least two of three replicate wells were required for clones to be considered positive. Cross-reactive clonotypes were defined as significantly expanded in both SARS-CoV-2 spike wells and at least one common cold coronavirus spike condition. Similarity between CDR3 sequences was evaluated in R version 3.6.1 using Levenshtein distances (stringdist) and unrooted phylogenetic trees (ape). TCRdb applied fastp at Q25 and MiXCR to the public reads, then kept only in-frame beta chains. All rows with the same CDR3 protein become a single entry with the most common DNA and genes. The V and J calls reflect TCRdb's pipeline rather than the authors' work. Counted in this sample were about 17,000 distinct CDR3 sequences; 31% of them appeared once. The ten largest make up under 15% of the sample.

There are 14 amino acids in the CDR3, from cysteine to phenylalanine inclusive. Kept here is only the CDR3 DNA, which spans 42 bases and is read in frame from base 1. V and J are truncated by 9 bases and 7 bases respectively, leaving an intervening sequence of 19 bases. CDR1 and CDR2, looked up from the germline V gene, are SNHLY and FYNNEI. Beyond this particular receptor, the publication reports: Although the median number of SARS-CoV-2-reactive clonotypes went up from 20 to 25 after infection to 35 to 40 after vaccination, the increase was not significant. The study included relatively few convalescent patients and did not analyze early timepoints after natural infection. In convalescent patients, a median about 90% of post-vaccine SARS-CoV-2-reactive clones were detected only after vaccination, and vaccine-specific priming was suggested by this finding. In convalescent patients, nearly all vaccine-specific clones (304 of 307) were found to be mono-reactive for SARS-CoV-2 spike rather than cross-reactive with common cold coronaviruses.

Explained via the paper, the treatment or condition label denotes: approximately nine-day PBMC culture with coronavirus spike peptide pools or control peptides (ViraFEST assay). The ViraFEST assay was used in the study, in which antigen-specific T cells were expanded with peptide pools and expanded clonotypes were subsequently identified by TCR sequencing. The convalescent patients' positive SARS-CoV-2 PCR tests were from March to December 2020, which was before the Alpha, Beta and Delta variants emerged in the United States. Around 2 million PBMCs per well were cultured in IMDM with approximately 5.5% human AB serum and 8 to 10 IU/ml IL-2, plus 10 ug/ml peptide pools. On days 3 and 7, half of the culture medium was replaced with fresh IL-2-containing medium. CD4+ T cells were isolated after roughly nine days of culture through negative selection using the EasySep CD4+ T cell isolation kit. PBMCs were separated from whole blood using Ficoll-Paque Plus gradient centrifugation and then either used fresh or cryopreserved at -140C. Culture conditions were generally each tested in triplicate wells.

The sequenced sample consisted of cultured CD4+ T cells from blood. This receptor chain uses TRBV2 and TRBJ2-1, with TRBD2 as a weak D call on 7 bases. The sequence derives from a human donor with COVID-19. Here is the DNA: TGTGCCAGAGGGGGGCGGGGGAAGATTAATGAGCAGTTCTTC. This is translated as CARGGRGKINEQFF.